A single count supports the clone carrying this T cell receptor beta chain. Its antigen is unidentified. Sequencing was performed on unstimulated naive, memory, effector memory and TEMRA subsets derived from a few donor pairs. This specimen belongs to a study of siplizumab effects on memory and regulatory T cells. Trimming took 8 bases from V and 3 from J, leaving 11 bases between them. Germline CDR1 reads MNHEY; CDR2 reads SVGAGI. The length of the CDR3 is 12 residues. Findings and limits, study-wide: Assignment of a naive or memory phenotype failed for roughly 80-96% of the proliferating CD4+ or CD8+ clones. Tracing alloreactive clones into unstimulated subsets worked for only a minor fraction of them.

TCRdb's copy holds only in-frame clones and misses some; the assay was immunoSEQ multiplex PCR. The sample contains tens of thousands of clones, roughly 97% of which appear only once. The clonotype comes from a human donor in good health. The source material was naive CD8+ T cells sorted from blood. J is TRBJ2-7 and V is TRBV6-5, with D maybe TRBD2 (6 bases). The CDR3 coding sequence is TGTGCCAGCCACATGGGGGGCTACGAGCAGTACTTC. Protein: CASHMGGYEQYF.